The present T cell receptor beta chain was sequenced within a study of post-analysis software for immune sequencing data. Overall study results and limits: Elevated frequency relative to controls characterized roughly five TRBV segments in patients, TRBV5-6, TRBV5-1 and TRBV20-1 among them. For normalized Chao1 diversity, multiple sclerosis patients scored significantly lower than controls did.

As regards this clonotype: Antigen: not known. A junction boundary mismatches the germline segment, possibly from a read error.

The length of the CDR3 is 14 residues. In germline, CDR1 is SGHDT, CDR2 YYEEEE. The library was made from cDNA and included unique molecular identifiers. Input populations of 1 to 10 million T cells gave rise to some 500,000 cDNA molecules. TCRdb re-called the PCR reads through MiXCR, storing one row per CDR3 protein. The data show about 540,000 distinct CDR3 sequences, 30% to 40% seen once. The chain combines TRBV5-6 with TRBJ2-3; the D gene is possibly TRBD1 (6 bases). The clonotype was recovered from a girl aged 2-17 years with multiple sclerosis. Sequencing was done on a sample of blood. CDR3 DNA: TGTGCCAGCAGCCCTAATGGGGGCACAGATGCGCAGTATTTT. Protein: CASSPNGGTDAQYF. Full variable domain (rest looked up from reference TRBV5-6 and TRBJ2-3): DAGVTQSPTHLIKTRGQQVTLRCSPKSGHDTVSWYQQALGQGPQFIFQYYEEEERQRGNFPDRFSGHQFPNYSSELNVNALLLGDSALYLCASSPNGGTDAQYFGPGTRLTVL.